This entry concerns a single T cell receptor (beta chain). Its target is unknown. The germline gives CDR1 DFQATT, CDR2 SNEGSKA (reference sequence). V was shortened by 8 bases and J by 0 bases, with 16 bases between the two germline ends. The CDR3 is made up of 14 amino acids. The sample belongs to a study of T-cell memory formation after mild COVID-19. Study outcomes and limitations: Researchers report contracting CD4+ clones mostly in CM and EM, with CD8+ clones in EMRA. Several responding clones turned up in pre-infection memory, indicating that cross-reactive memory may have taken part. CD4/CD8 balance characterized clones contracting day 15 to 85, and CD4+ skew characterized later expanders.

It was 5'RACE with constant-segment primers that produced the TCR alpha and TCR beta cDNA libraries, which carried sample barcodes and UMIs. Via MiXCR, TCRdb re-called the 5' RACE reads, giving one row per CDR3 protein. This table holds about 470,000 distinct CDR3 sequences, approximately 18% found once. The sequence came from an adult woman who had mild COVID-19 (a few samples of this study predate the infection). Cell type and time point are not known. The rearrangement joins TRBV20-1 to TRBJ2-5, with D hard to call. The source material was PBMCs or a T cell subset sorted from them (not recorded which). The CDR3 DNA reads TGCAGTATATTACGTCTGGGGAACCAAGAGACCCAGTACTTC. It yields the protein CSILRLGNQETQYF.